This is a list of T cell receptor beta chains from one sample in a study of cytomegalovirus exposure and HLA in healthy donors. Assay: immunoSEQ multiplex PCR; the TCRdb copy retains only in-frame clones and omits some. The sample has tens of thousands of clones; roughly 76% are singletons. Material: PBMCs. The receptors come from a male donor in good health and CMV-seropositive. Both conserved end residues are part of each CDR3. Each record gives: clone size, V gene, CDR3 length, D gene, J gene, CDR3 DNA, CDR3 protein. A D gene is named only where the DNA matches it firmly. Size is omitted from some rows. Given values are once, few, many or a class for expanded clones.

>-|TRBV19|15|TRBD1|TRBJ2-7
TGTGCCAGTAGTATTGGGGACAGGAGCTCCTACGAGCAGTACTTC
CASSIGDRSSYEQYF
>-|TRBV2|14|TRBD1|TRBJ2-3
TGTGCCAGCAGTCGGGACAGGCGCACAGATACGCAGTATTTT
CASSRDRRTDTQYF
>-|TRBV6-7|15|TRBD2|TRBJ2-1
TGTGCCAGCACCACTCGGGCGGGAGGGGGGAATGAGCAGTTCTTC
CASTTRAGGGNEQFF
>few|TRBV6-1|15|TRBD2|TRBJ2-5
TGTGCCAGCAGTGAAGCAGCGGGAGGGCCAGAGACCCAGTACTTC
CASSEAAGGPETQYF
>few|TRBV2|15|TRBD2|TRBJ2-1
TGTGCCAGCGGGGGGGGTCGGGGTTCCTACAATGAGCAGTTCTTC
CASGGGRGSYNEQFF
>-|TRBV14|13|TRBD1|TRBJ2-1
TGTGCCAGCAGCCCGGACAGGGGGCGTGAGCAGTTCTTC
CASSPDRGREQFF
>-|TRBV27|16|-|TRBJ2-3
TGTGCCAGCAGTGTCCAGGGGCAGCTTAGCACAGATACGCAGTATTTT
CASSVQGQLSTDTQYF
>-|TRBV6-1|15|-|TRBJ1-5
TGTGCCAGCATCGGCAGGGGAGTAGGAAATCAGCCCCAGCATTTT
CASIGRGVGNQPQHF
>medium-sized|TRBV11-1|14|TRBD2|TRBJ2-3
TGTGCCAGCAGCTTAGGACTAGCCATAGATACGCAGTATTTT
CASSLGLAIDTQYF
>-|TRBV9|15|TRBD2|TRBJ2-2
TGTGCCAGCAGCGTAGGGGGGGAGGGCCCCGGGGAGCTGTTTTTT
CASSVGGEGPGELFF
>-|TRBV27|17|TRBD2|TRBJ2-6
TGTGCCAGCAGTCGCGTGGGGGAGGGGACCGGGGCCAACGTCCTGACTTTC
CASSRVGEGTGANVLTF
>-|TRBV14|16|TRBD2|TRBJ2-1
TGTGCCAGCAGCCAAACAAGCGGGGGCTCCTACAATGAGCAGTTCTTC
CASSQTSGGSYNEQFF
>-|TRBV7-9|15|TRBD1|TRBJ1-1
TGTGCTAGCAGTTCCAAGGACAGGTCTAGGACTGAAGCTTTCTTT
CASSSKDRSRTEAFF
>-|TRBV27|15|TRBD1|TRBJ1-6
TGTGCCAGCAGTTTTTACGGACAGGGGGATTCACCCCTCCACTTT
CASSFYGQGDSPLHF
>-|TRBV4-1|14|TRBD1|TRBJ2-3
TGCGCCAGCAGCCGGACAGGGGGAGGTGATACGCAGTATTTT
CASSRTGGGDTQYF
>-|TRBV6-1|13|TRBD1|TRBJ1-1
TGTGCCAGCAGCATACAGGGGAAGACTGAAGCTTTCTTT
CASSIQGKTEAFF
>-|TRBV5-1|16|-|TRBJ2-2
TGCGCCAGCAGCTTGGGGGGGGGCCCGAACACCGGGGAGCTGTTTTTT
CASSLGGGPNTGELFF
>-|TRBV30|14|-|TRBJ1-3
TGTGCCTGGAGCGGACAGTACTCTGGAAACACCATATATTTT
CAWSGQYSGNTIYF
>-|TRBV28|13|TRBD1|TRBJ1-2
TGTGCCAGCAGTTCACAGGGGTTCTATGGCTACACCTTC
CASSSQGFYGYTF
>-|TRBV6-6|15|TRBD2|TRBJ2-1
TGTGCCAGCAGTCCTCTGGCGGGGGGGTACAATGAGCAGTTCTTC
CASSPLAGGYNEQFF
>few|TRBV14|14|-|TRBJ1-1
TGTGCCAGCAGCCCGTTGGGAGTGAACACTGAAGCTTTCTTT
CASSPLGVNTEAFF
>-|TRBV7-9|13|-|TRBJ2-5
TGTGCCAGCACCGCGGACAAAAAAGAGACCCAGTACTTC
CASTADKKETQYF
>once|TRBV6-5|14|TRBD1|TRBJ2-3
TGTGCCAGCATGCACAGGGGGTCCACAGATACGCAGTATTTT
CASMHRGSTDTQYF
>-|TRBV25-1|13|-|TRBJ2-7
TGTGCCAGCAGCCATTCTAGCACCTACGAGCAGTACTTC
CASSHSSTYEQYF
>-|TRBV6-1|17|-|TRBJ1-2
TGTGCCAGCAGTGAAGAGGCAGGGGTCTTCTTCTCCTATGGCTACACCTTC
CASSEEAGVFFSYGYTF
>-|TRBV5-6|17|-|TRBJ1-1
TGTGCCAGCAGCCCGGATCTCGGTTCTCTAGGGAACACTGAAGCTTTCTTT
CASSPDLGSLGNTEAFF
>-|TRBV7-3|15|-|TRBJ2-1
TGTGCCAGCAGCTTCGACCGGGGGTCCTACAATGAGCAGTTCTTC
CASSFDRGSYNEQFF
>-|TRBV7-6|13|-|TRBJ1-6
TGTGCCAGCAGTCGTTCCTATAATTCACCCCTCCACTTT
CASSRSYNSPLHF
>few|TRBV27|14|-|TRBJ1-1
TGTGCCAGCAGGGGGGGGACGGTCTACACTGAAGCTTTCTTT
CASRGGTVYTEAFF
>-|TRBV7-9|16|TRBD2|TRBJ2-7
TGTGCCAGCAGCTTAGATCCAGCGGGAGTGTCCTACGAGCAGTACTTC
CASSLDPAGVSYEQYF
>-|TRBV18|13|-|TRBJ1-2
TGTGCCAGCTCCCCCGACAGTGACTATGGCTACACCTTC
CASSPDSDYGYTF
>-|TRBV6-6|13|-|TRBJ1-1
TGTGCCAGCACCCACGTAGAGAACACTGAAGCTTTCTTT
CASTHVENTEAFF
>-|TRBV6-5|14|-|TRBJ1-6
TGTGCCAGCAGCAACAGGGACCTACATTCACCCCTCCACTTT
CASSNRDLHSPLHF
>few|TRBV7-9|17|TRBD2|TRBJ2-4
TGTGCCAGCAGCCCCTTAGCGGGAGTGAAAGCCAAAAACATTCAGTACTTC
CASSPLAGVKAKNIQYF
>-|TRBV6-4|15|TRBD2|TRBJ2-3
TGTGCCAGCAGTGACATAGCGGGAGCGGCAGATACGCAGTATTTT
CASSDIAGAADTQYF